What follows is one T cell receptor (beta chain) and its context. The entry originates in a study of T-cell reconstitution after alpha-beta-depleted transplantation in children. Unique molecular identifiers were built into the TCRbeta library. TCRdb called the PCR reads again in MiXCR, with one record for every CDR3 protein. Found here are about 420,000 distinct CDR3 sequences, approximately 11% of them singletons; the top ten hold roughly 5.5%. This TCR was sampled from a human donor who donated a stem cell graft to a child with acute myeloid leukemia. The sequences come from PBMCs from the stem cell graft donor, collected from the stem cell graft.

The CDR3 sequence is CSAPGNYGYTF. The CDR3 region has the DNA TGCAGTGCGCCAGGGAACTATGGCTACACCTTC. The chain is built from TRBV20-1 and TRBJ1-2, with a weak D call TRBD1 (5 bases). V was shortened by 6 bases and J by 2 bases, with 7 bases between the two germline ends. Germline loops: CDR1 DFQATT, CDR2 SNEGSKA (reference sequence). The CDR3 has 11 amino acids.